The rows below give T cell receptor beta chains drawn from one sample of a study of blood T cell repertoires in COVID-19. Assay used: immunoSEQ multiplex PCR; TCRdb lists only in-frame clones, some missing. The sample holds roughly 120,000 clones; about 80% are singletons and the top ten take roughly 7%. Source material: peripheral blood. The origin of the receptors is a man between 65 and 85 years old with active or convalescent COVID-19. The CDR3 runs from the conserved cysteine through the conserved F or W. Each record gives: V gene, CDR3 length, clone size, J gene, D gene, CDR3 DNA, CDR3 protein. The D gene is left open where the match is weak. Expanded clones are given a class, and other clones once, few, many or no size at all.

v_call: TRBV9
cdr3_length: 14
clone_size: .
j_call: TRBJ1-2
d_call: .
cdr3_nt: TGTGCCAGCAGCGGGGGCAGATCTAACTATGGCTACACCTTC
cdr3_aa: CASSGGRSNYGYTF

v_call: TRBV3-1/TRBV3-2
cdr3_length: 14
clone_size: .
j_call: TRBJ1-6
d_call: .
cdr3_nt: TGTGCCAGCAGCCAAAAACGGCAGGTTTCACCCCTCCACTTT
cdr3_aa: CASSQKRQVSPLHF

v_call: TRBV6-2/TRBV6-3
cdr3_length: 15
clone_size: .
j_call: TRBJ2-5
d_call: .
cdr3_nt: TGTGCCAGCAGTAGCCAAGTAGTCATTCAAGAGACCCAGTACTTC
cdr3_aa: CASSSQVVIQETQYF

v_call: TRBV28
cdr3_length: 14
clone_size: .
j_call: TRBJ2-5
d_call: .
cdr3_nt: TGTGCCAGCAGTTTATTAGCCCGGGAGGAGACCCAGTACTTC
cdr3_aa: CASSLLAREETQYF

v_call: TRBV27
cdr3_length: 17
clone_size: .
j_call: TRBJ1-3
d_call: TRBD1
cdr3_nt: TGTGCCAGCAGTTCACAGGGGGCCCTCCTCTCTGGAAACACCATATATTTT
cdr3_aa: CASSSQGALLSGNTIYF

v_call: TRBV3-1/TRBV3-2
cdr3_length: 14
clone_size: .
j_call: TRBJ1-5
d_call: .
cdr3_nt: TGTGCCAGCAGCCTTGGACTCCTCAATCAGCCCCAGCATTTT
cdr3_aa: CASSLGLLNQPQHF

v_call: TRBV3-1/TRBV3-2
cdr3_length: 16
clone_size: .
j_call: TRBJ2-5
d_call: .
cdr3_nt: TGTGCCAGCAGCCAAGACGCCGGAGGGCCAGGGGAGACCCAGTACTTC
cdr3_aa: CASSQDAGGPGETQYF

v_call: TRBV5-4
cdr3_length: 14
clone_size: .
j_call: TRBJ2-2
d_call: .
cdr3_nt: TGTGCCAGCCGGGCGGGGATGAACACCGGGGAGCTGTTTTTT
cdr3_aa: CASRAGMNTGELFF

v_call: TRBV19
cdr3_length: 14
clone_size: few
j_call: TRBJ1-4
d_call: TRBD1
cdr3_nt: TGTGCCAGTAGTTCCGGGACAGGAAATGAAAAACTGTTTTTT
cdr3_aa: CASSSGTGNEKLFF

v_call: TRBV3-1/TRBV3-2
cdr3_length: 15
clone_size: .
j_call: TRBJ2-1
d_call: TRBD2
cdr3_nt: TGTGCCAGCAGCCCTTCGAGGCGGGGGTACAATGAGCAGTTCTTC
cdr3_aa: CASSPSRRGYNEQFF

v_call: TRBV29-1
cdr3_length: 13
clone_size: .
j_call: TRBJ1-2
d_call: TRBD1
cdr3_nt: TGCAGCGTTGATCGACAGGGGAAATATGGCTACACCTTC
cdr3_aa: CSVDRQGKYGYTF

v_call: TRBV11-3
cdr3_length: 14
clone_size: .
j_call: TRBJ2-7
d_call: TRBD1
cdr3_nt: TGTGCCAGCAGCCCGGACAGGGGACCGAACGAGCAGTACTTC
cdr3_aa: CASSPDRGPNEQYF

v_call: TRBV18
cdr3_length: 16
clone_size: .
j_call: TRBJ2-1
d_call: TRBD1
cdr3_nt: TGTGCCAGCTCACCAGTCGCCGGGACAGGGGTTGTAGAGCAGTTCTTC
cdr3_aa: CASSPVAGTGVVEQFF

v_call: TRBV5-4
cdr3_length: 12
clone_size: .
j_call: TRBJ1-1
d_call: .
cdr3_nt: TGTGCCAGCAGCTTGGTCGACACTGAAGCTTTCTTT
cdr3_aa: CASSLVDTEAFF

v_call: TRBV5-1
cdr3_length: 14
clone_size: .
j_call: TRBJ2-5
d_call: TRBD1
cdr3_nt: TGCGCCAGCAGCCCACTACAGGGGGCACAGACCCAGTACTTC
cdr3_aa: CASSPLQGAQTQYF

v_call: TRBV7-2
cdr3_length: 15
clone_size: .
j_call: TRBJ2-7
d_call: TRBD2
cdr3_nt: TGTGCCAGCAGCTCAACTAGCGGAAGCTCCTACGAGCAGTACTTC
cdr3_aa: CASSSTSGSSYEQYF

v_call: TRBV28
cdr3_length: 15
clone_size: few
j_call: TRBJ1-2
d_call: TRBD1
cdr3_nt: TGTGCCAGCAGCTCGGGACAGGGGGCTTACTATGGCTACACCTTC
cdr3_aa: CASSSGQGAYYGYTF

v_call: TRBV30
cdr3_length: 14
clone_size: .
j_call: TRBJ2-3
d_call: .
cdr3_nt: TGTGCCTGGAGTGCCGGGATCGCCCTTAATACGCAGTATTTT
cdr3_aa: CAWSAGIALNTQYF

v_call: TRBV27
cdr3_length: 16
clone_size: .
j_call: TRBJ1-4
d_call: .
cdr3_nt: TGTGCCAGCAGTTTCGCCCGGACAGTAACTAATGAAAAACTGTTTTTT
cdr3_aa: CASSFARTVTNEKLFF

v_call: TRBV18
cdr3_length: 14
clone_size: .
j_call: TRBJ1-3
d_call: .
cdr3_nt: TGTGCCAGCTCACCAGGGACACGGGGAAACACCATATATTTT
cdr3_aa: CASSPGTRGNTIYF

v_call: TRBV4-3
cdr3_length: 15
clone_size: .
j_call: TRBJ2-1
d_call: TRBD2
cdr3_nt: TGCGCCAGCAGCCTAGGGACTAGCGGGAGCTATGAGCAGTTCTTC
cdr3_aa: CASSLGTSGSYEQFF

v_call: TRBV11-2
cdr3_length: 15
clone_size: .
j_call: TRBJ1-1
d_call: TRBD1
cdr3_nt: TGTGCCAGCAGCGAGGGGACAGGGAAGTCCACTGAAGCTTTCTTT
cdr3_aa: CASSEGTGKSTEAFF

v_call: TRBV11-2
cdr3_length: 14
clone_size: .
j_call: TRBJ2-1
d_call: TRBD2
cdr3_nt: TGTGCCAGCAGCTTTACGGGAGGTCCCAATGAGCAGTTCTTC
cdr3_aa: CASSFTGGPNEQFF

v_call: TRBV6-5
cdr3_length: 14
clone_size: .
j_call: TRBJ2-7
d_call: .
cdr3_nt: TGTGCCAGCAGTAGAGGGGGAGTCTCCTACGAGCAGTACTTC
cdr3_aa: CASSRGGVSYEQYF

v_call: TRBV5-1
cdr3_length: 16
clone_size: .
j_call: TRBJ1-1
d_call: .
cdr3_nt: TGCGCCAGCAGCTTGGTAGGCAGGGGTACGAACACTGAAGCTTTCTTT
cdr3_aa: CASSLVGRGTNTEAFF

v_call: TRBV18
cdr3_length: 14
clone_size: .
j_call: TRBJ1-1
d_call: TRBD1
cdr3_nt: TGTGCCAGCTCACAGGGACAGGGTGGTGTAGAAGCTTTCTTT
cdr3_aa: CASSQGQGGVEAFF

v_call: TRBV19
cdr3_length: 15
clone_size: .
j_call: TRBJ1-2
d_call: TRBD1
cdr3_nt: TGTGCCAGTAATACGGGGACAGCTAGGGGCTATGGCTACACCTTC
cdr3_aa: CASNTGTARGYGYTF

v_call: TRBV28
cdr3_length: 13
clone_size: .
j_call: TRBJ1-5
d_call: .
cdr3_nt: TGTGCCAGCAGTTTTCTCAGGGGTCAGCCCCAGCATTTT
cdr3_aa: CASSFLRGQPQHF

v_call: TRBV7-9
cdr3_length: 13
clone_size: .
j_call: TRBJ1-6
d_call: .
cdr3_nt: TGTGCCAGCAAGAACACCAATAATTCACCCCTCCACTTT
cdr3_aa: CASKNTNNSPLHF

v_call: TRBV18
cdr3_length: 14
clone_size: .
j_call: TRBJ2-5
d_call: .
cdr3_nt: TGTGCCAGCTCACCAGACAGGAGAGAAGAGACCCAGTACTTC
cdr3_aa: CASSPDRREETQYF

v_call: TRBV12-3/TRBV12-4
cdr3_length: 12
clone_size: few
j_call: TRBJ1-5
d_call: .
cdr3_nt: TGTGCCAGCAGATCGACAGTTCAGCCCCAGCATTTT
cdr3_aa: CASRSTVQPQHF

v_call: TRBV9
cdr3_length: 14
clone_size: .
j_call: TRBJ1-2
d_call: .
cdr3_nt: TGTGCCAGCAGCGTAGAACAGGCCCCGTATGGCTACACCTTC
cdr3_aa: CASSVEQAPYGYTF

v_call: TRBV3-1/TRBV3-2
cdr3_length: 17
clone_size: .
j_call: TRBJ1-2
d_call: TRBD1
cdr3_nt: TGTGCCAGCAGCCAGTACGGGGCGGGACAGGGGAACTATGGCTACACCTTC
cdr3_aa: CASSQYGAGQGNYGYTF

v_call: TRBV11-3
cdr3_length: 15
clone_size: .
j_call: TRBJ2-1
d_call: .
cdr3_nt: TGTGCCAGCAGCCAACTCAAAGGGGGTATCGCTGAGCAGTTCTTC
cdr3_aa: CASSQLKGGIAEQFF

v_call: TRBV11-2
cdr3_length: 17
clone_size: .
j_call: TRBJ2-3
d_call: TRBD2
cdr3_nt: TGTGCCAGCAGCTCCAAACTACTAGCGGGGAGCACAGATACGCAGTATTTT
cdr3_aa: CASSSKLLAGSTDTQYF

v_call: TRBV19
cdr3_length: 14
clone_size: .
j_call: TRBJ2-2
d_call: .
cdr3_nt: TGTGCCAGCAAAGAACCGGGTTACACCGGGGAGCTGTTTTTT
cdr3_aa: CASKEPGYTGELFF